The T cell receptor (beta chain) described here comes from a study of T-cell memory formation after mild COVID-19. Study-wide context: Largely, the TCR clusters proved donor specific. Findings of the study overall: Clones which contracted sat mainly in CM and EM if CD4+, and in EMRA if CD8+. In pre-infection memory, a portion of responding clones appeared, which suggested that cross-reactive memory joined. Later expanders leaned CD4+, whereas clones that contracted between day 15 and 85 were balanced CD4/CD8.

In the case of this clonotype: Its matching antigen is unknown.

A single record per CDR3 protein comes from TCRdb applying MiXCR to the 5' RACE reads. This table has approximately 300,000 distinct CDR3 sequences, roughly 15% appearing once. From germline, CDR1 is WSHSY and CDR2 SAAADI. The germline V and J ends were trimmed by 3 bases and 0 bases, with 6 bases remaining between them. The CDR3 covers 14 residues. Sequenced input: PBMCs or a T cell subset sorted from them (not recorded which). This TCR was recovered from a young man who had mild COVID-19 (a few samples of this study predate the infection). Cell type and time point are not known. This chain joins TRBV10-2 and TRBJ1-3; D gene uncertain. CDR3 amino acids: CASSDAYSGNTIYF. The CDR3 DNA follows: TGCGCCAGCAGTGATGCATACTCTGGAAACACCATATATTTT.